This T cell receptor (beta chain) was profiled in a study of T-cell reconstitution after alpha-beta-depleted transplantation in children. Unique molecular identifiers were used in preparing the TCRbeta library. Each CDR3 protein gets one entry after TCRdb re-called the PCR reads with MiXCR. This repertoire shows around 200,000 distinct CDR3 sequences, 7% to 9% found once; its top ten account for under 40%. Trimming at V came to 6 bases and at J to 4 bases, leaving 3 bases not matched to a gene. Germline V gives CDR1 SNHLY, CDR2 FYNNEI. CDR3 length: 14 amino acids. This clonotype was seen ten or more times. The antigen is not known. Findings and caveats of the study: Day-60 TCRbeta diversity that was high in some patients was derived from surviving recipient T cells and thymic progenitors. Expanded graft clones numbering several hundred reportedly gave rise to alpha-beta T cells about two months after transplant. At the one-year point after transplant, T-cell counts and TCRbeta diversity were found to come mostly from T cells that had been newly produced.

The sequenced sample was PBMCs, mostly from graft donor cells, obtained 360 days after TCRalphabeta/CD19-depleted stem cell transplant. This sequence was found in a male patient between 2 and 10 years old who had a stem cell transplant for acute myeloid leukemia, so the T cells may come from the graft donor. The V and J genes are TRBV2 and TRBJ2-2; 9 nucleotides align to TRBD1. The CDR3 sequence is CASSADRGTGELFF. In DNA, the CDR3 is TGTGCCAGCAGCGCGGACAGGGGCACCGGGGAGCTGTTTTTT.